The clone carrying this TCR beta chain was detected once. These data belong to a study of blood T cells in healthy people across ages. Primers used in a second PCR of roughly 7 to 12 cycles were a sample-barcoded 5' primer and a J-beta primer mix. Each sample yielded at least 3 million CDR3-containing paired-end reads. MiXCR was run by TCRdb on the 5' RACE reads, yielding one entry per CDR3 protein. The table includes 750,000 to 850,000 distinct CDR3 sequences, just under 25% detected once. These data were likewise used in another study, on T cells of mothers and their children.

The clonotype comes from a boy aged 10-17 years in good health. The sequenced material came from blood.

The CDR3 DNA reads as TGTGCCAGCAGGAAGCAGGGGGCATCAGGCGAGCAGTACTTC. Protein: CASRKQGASGEQYF. J is TRBJ2-5 and V is TRBV28; TRBD1 agrees at 8 bases. The J call could be wrong; TRBJ2-7 is a better fit for the DNA end. The CDR3 is made up of 14 amino acids. CDR1 and CDR2 (germline): MDHEN, SYDVKM.